The source of this T cell receptor (beta chain) is a study of vaccination effects on CD4 cells after COVID-19. Study-wide findings and caveats: Clones arising from infection and from vaccination showed marked clonal contraction late after vaccination.

After expansion with viral peptide pools in the ViraFEST assay, antigen-specific CD4+ T cells were sequenced. Following culture for roughly 10 days, CD4+ T cells were isolated. Vaccination of participants consisted of two doses of either the BNT162b2 or mRNA-1273 vaccine. The vaccine recipients had no prior SARS-CoV-2 infection, with negative nucleocapsid antibodies. Wells of around 2.2 million PBMC each were grown with roughly 10 IU/ml IL-2 and about 9.7 ug/ml peptides. Only in-frame clones appear in the TCRdb table, and some are missing; sequencing was by immunoSEQ multiplex PCR. The sample holds around 81,000 clones; around four fifths are singletons and the top ten take 1.1%. Note on this clone: Its antigen remains unidentified.

This CDR3 region has 18 residues. Trimming took 7 bases from V and 1 from J; bases not matched to a gene: 15. Germline V gene data show CDR1 as LNHDA and CDR2 as SQIVND (reference sequence). The sequence was obtained from a human donor who received a COVID-19 vaccine. V is TRBV19 and J is TRBJ2-2, with 7 nucleotides matching TRBD1. The sample in question was CD4+ T cells from PBMCs cultured with HCoV-OC43 spike peptides, obtained after COVID-19 vaccination. Subset given: HCoV-OC43 spike overlapping peptide pool stimulation. The CDR3 region has the DNA TGTGCCAGTACCCACGGCCGGGGACAGCCTTTGAACACCGGGGAGCTGTTTTTT. This encodes CASTHGRGQPLNTGELFF.